This T cell receptor beta chain was sequenced for a study of cytotoxic CD8 clonotypes in ibrutinib-treated CLL. Across the study: Samples showed on average 255,043 productive templates and 80,000 to 100,000 productive rearrangements.

CDR1 is SGDLS, CDR2 YYNGEE, per germline. The CDR3 runs 13 residues. V was trimmed by 2 bases and J by 3 bases, leaving 7 bases between them. Repertoires were generated with immunoSEQ multiplex PCR, while TCRdb's copy carries only in-frame clones and drops some. The sample includes about 4,500 clones, around 83% of them seen just once. This chain joins TRBV9 and TRBJ2-3, with D unclear. The TCR comes from a human donor with chronic lymphocytic leukemia. The input for sequencing was PBMCs, taken before ibrutinib treatment. The CDR3 sequence is CASSVLGTDTQYF. The CDR3 DNA reads TGTGCCAGCAGCGTGTTGGGGACAGATACGCAGTATTTT.